The rows below give T cell receptor beta chains drawn from one sample of a study of tumor and adjacent non-tumor tissue in lung cancer. From the multiplex PCR reads, TCRdb called clonotypes with MiXCR, one entry per CDR3 protein. The sample consists of 200,000 to 250,000 distinct CDR3 sequences, 70% to 75% of them appearing once. Sequencing was done on a sample of lung tumor tissue. The receptor set was obtained from a man aged 60 to 75 with non-small cell lung cancer. Both conserved end residues are part of each CDR3. Each record gives: clone size, V gene, D gene, J gene, CDR3 DNA, CDR3 protein. D genes are given only for firm matches. A row's size may be missing; if present it is once, few, many or a size class.

-,TRBV7-2,-,TRBJ2-7,TGTGCCAGCAGCCTCTCCTACGAGCTGTATTTC,CASSLSYELYF
many,TRBV4-2,-,TRBJ1-1,TGTGCCAGCAGCCAAGAGATAGTGGGCAAGAACACTGAAGCTTTCTTT,CASSQEIVGKNTEAFF
many,TRBV6-5,-,TRBJ1-5,TGTGCCAGCAGTTACTCCCTGGACCTCGTAAAAGGGTGGCCCCAGCATTTT,CASSYSLDLVKGWPQHF
-,TRBV29-1,TRBD2,TRBJ2-7,TGCAGCGTTCGGATTAGCGGGACTCCCAGTGCCGAGCAGTACTTC,CSVRISGTPSAEQYF
-,TRBV11-2,-,TRBJ1-2,TGTGCCAGCAGCGTCCTACGGGAGTATGACTACACCTTC,CASSVLREYDYTF
-,TRBV20-1,-,TRBJ2-1,TGCAGTGCTGCTGCGTACAGGGCCCCTTACAATGAGCAGTTCTTC,CSAAAYRAPYNEQFF
-,TRBV12-3/TRBV12-4,-,TRBJ2-5,TGTGCCTGCGGCCAAGGGGGGGGTAGTGAGACCCACTACTTC,CACGQGGGSETHYF
-,TRBV2,-,TRBJ1-1,TGTGCCAGCGGACAGTTTGAGAACACTGAAGCTTTCTTT,CASGQFENTEAFF
-,TRBV6-2/TRBV6-3,-,TRBJ2-2,TGTGCCAGCGCCCGGGACGGGAACACCGGGGAGCTGTTTTTT,CASARDGNTGELFF
-,TRBV20-1,-,TRBJ2-7,TGCAGTGCTACCAACATCCTGGACACCGGGCGGGCGCAGTACTTC,CSATNILDTGRAQYF
-,TRBV5-4,-,TRBJ1-1,TGTGCCAGCAGCTTGGATACAGGGAACACTGAAGCTTTCTTT,CASSLDTGNTEAFF
-,TRBV4-2,-,TRBJ1-1,TGTGCCTGCAGTCAAGTCAATAGAGGGAACACTGAAGCTTTCTTT,CACSQVNRGNTEAFF
-,TRBV20-1,-,TRBJ1-4,TGCAGTACCCAGGACAGTGGTTATGAAAAACTGTTTTTT,CSTQDSGYEKLFF
-,TRBV5-6,TRBD2,TRBJ2-1,TGTGCCAGCAACTTGCGAGGGAGGGCCGGCTACAATGAGCAGTTCTTC,CASNLRGRAGYNEQFF
-,TRBV1,-,TRBJ1-1,TGCACCAGCAGCCCGGGTGGAATGGCTGAAGCTTTCTTT,CTSSPGGMAEAFF
many,TRBV6-5,-,TRBJ1-5,TGTGCCAGCAGTCGACAGCTAAATCAGCCCCAGCATTTT,CASSRQLNQPQHF
medium-sized,TRBV11-2,-,TRBJ2-1,TGTGCCAGCAGCTCGGGACACCAAAACAATGAGCAGTTCTTC,CASSSGHQNNEQFF
many,TRBV6-1,-,TRBJ1-5,TGTGCCAGCAGCAATCAGCCCCAGCATTTT,CASSNQPQHF
-,TRBV5-5,-,TRBJ2-5,TGTGCCAGCAGCTGGGGGATCTCAGAAGAGACCCTGTACTTC,CASSWGISEETLYF
-,TRBV21-1,-,TRBJ2-7,TGTGCCAGTAGCAAAGAGGGCGCTAGAGGTGGATACGAGCAGTACTTC,CASSKEGARGGYEQYF
-,TRBV11-3,-,TRBJ2-2,TGTGCCAGCAGCTTAGGGATCAGGCTAGCTGGTACCGGGGATCTGTTTTTT,CASSLGIRLAGTGDLFF
-,TRBV11-3,TRBD1,TRBJ2-5,TGTGCCAGCAGGTTTGGACAGGGCAGGTTCGAGACCCAGTACTTC,CASRFGQGRFETQYF
-,TRBV11-2,-,TRBJ2-1,TGTGTCAGTAGCTTAGGGGACAAAGAGCAGTTCTTC,CVSSLGDKEQFF
-,TRBV7-8,TRBD2,TRBJ2-2,TGTGCCAGTAGCCCCAGGGGACTAGCGGGGGCCACCGCCGGGGAGCCGTTTTTT,CASSPRGLAGATAGEPFF
-,TRBV4-2,-,TRBJ1-1,TGTGCCAGCAGCCTCAATGGGATGAACACTGAAGCTTTCTTT,CASSLNGMNTEAFF
few,TRBV5-1,-,TRBJ1-5,TGCGCCAGCAGTAAGGGAGAGGGCCAGCCCCAGCATTTT,CASSKGEGQPQHF
-,TRBV4-3,-,TRBJ2-7,TGCGCCAGCAGCCAAGATAGTAATGGCTACGAGCATTACTTC,CASSQDSNGYEHYF
-,TRBV5-6,-,TRBJ1-5,TGTGCCAGCAGCACTCACCAGGGACCCAGGCAGCCCCAGCATTTT,CASSTHQGPRQPQHF
-,TRBV6-6,-,TRBJ1-5,TGTGACAGCAGTTACGGGGGCCGGTATAGCAATCAGCCCCAGCATTTT,CDSSYGGRYSNQPQHF
many,TRBV10-2,-,TRBJ2-5,TGCGCCAGCAGCCCAACCCTACAGGGATTGGGCGAGACCCAGTACTTC,CASSPTLQGLGETQYF